A selection of T cell receptor beta chains follows, all from one sample in a study of CD8+CD57+ T cells in acquired aplastic anemia. TCRdb re-derived calls from the reads in MiXCR, one entry per CDR3 protein. The sample contains approximately 470,000 distinct CDR3 sequences, around 33% of which appear only once. Sequenced material: sorted CD4+, CD8+, or CD8+CD57+ T cells (not recorded which) from PBMCs. These receptors were taken from a human donor with aplastic anemia. Each CDR3 is given with its conserved first and last residue. A D gene is named only where the DNA matches it firmly. Size values are once, few and many counts, or a class for expanded clones, and some rows have none.

j_call cdr3_length v_call clone_size d_call cdr3_nt cdr3_aa
TRBJ2-7 12 TRBV11-2 . . TGTGCCAGCAGCCAAAAAAGATACGAGCAGTACTTC CASSQKRYEQYF
TRBJ2-2 16 TRBV7-7 . TRBD2 TGTGCTAGCAGCCATCAGACTAGCGGGGTAACCGGGGAGCTGTTTTTT CASSHQTSGVTGELFF
TRBJ1-2 12 TRBV7-9 many . TGTGCCAGCAGCTTCGTAGAGGATGGCTACACCTTC CASSFVEDGYTF
TRBJ1-2 11 TRBV29-1 many . TGCAGCGTTGAGTCCCTTTATGGCTACACCTTC CSVESLYGYTF
TRBJ2-5 14 TRBV19 . . TGTGCCAGTAGTCCGCCGAATGGGCAAGAGACCCAGTACTTC CASSPPNGQETQYF
TRBJ1-3 14 TRBV20-1 many . TGCAGTGCTACGTCACAGGATCACGGAAACACCATATATTTT CSATSQDHGNTIYF
TRBJ1-6 15 TRBV18 . . TGTGCCAGCTCACCACCAACAGGGACACAATCACCCCTCCACTTT CASSPPTGTQSPLHF
TRBJ2-3 13 TRBV10-3 . . TGTGCCATCAGTGAGTCGCCGACAGATACGCAGTATTTT CAISESPTDTQYF
TRBJ1-1 13 TRBV12-3/TRBV12-4 . . TGTGCCAGCAGTTTAGGTCGGGCGCAAGAAGCTTTCTTT CASSLGRAQEAFF
TRBJ1-5 15 TRBV10-3 . TRBD1 TGTGCCATCACCCCGGACAGGGGAAGCAATCAGCCCCAGCATTTT CAITPDRGSNQPQHF
TRBJ2-1 16 TRBV3-1 few TRBD2 TGTGCCAGCAGCCGGGGACTAGCGGGGGACAACAATGAGCAGTTCTTC CASSRGLAGDNNEQFF
TRBJ1-2 14 TRBV2 . TRBD1 TGTGCCAGCAGTACACAGGGGGAAGCCTATGGCTACACCTTC CASSTQGEAYGYTF
TRBJ1-4 15 TRBV20-1 few . TGCAGTGCGGAAGCGTCCCGGACGGGTCGTAAAAAACTGTTTTTT CSAEASRTGRKKLFF
TRBJ2-7 17 TRBV11-2 few TRBD2 TGTGCCAGCAGCCGAGATCGGAGCGGGGGGGACTCCTACGAGCAGTACTTC CASSRDRSGGDSYEQYF
TRBJ1-5 14 TRBV4-2 many . TGTGCCAGCAGCCAAGGACAGTCTGGGATACCCCAGCATTTT CASSQGQSGIPQHF
TRBJ2-3 16 TRBV6-1 . TRBD2 TGTGCCAGCAGTACGCTAGCGGGGGGGCCTACAGATACGCAGTATTTT CASSTLAGGPTDTQYF
TRBJ1-3 15 TRBV6-1 . TRBD1 TGTGCCAGCAGCCCCGACAGGGGGCCAGGAAACACCATATATTTT CASSPDRGPGNTIYF
TRBJ2-6 17 TRBV9 few . TGTGCCAGCAGCGGAGGTCTTAACCCCTCTGGGGCCAACGTCCTGACTTTC CASSGGLNPSGANVLTF
TRBJ2-7 14 TRBV7-2 . . TGTGCCAGCAGCTTACCGACAGAACACTACGAGCAGTACTTC CASSLPTEHYEQYF
TRBJ1-2 13 TRBV19 few . TGTGCCAGTAGTATCCCAGGGTCTGGTGGCTACACCTTC CASSIPGSGGYTF
TRBJ2-7 17 TRBV19 few TRBD2 TGTGCCAGTAGCAAGACTAGCGGGCTCGGAAACGCCTACGAGCAGTACTTC CASSKTSGLGNAYEQYF
TRBJ2-3 12 TRBV6-1 . TRBD1 TGTGCCAGCAGGACGACAGGGGGTACGCAGTATTTT CASRTTGGTQYF
TRBJ2-3 14 TRBV9 many TRBD1 TGTGCCAGCAGCATACAGGGGGCTGAAGATACGCAGTATTTT CASSIQGAEDTQYF
TRBJ2-5 14 TRBV3-1 few . TGTGCCAGCAGCTGGAGCGGTATCCAAGAGACCCAGTACTTC CASSWSGIQETQYF
TRBJ1-2 11 TRBV29-1 few . TGCAGCGTTGAAGGCCTCAGTGGTTACACCTTC CSVEGLSGYTF
TRBJ2-3 14 TRBV14 . . TGTGCCAGCAGCCTTGGGAGACACACAGATACGCAGTATTTT CASSLGRHTDTQYF
TRBJ2-3 18 TRBV24-1 many TRBD2 TGTGCCACCAGTGATATGGGGACTAGCGGGATCCGGACAGATACGCAGTATTTT CATSDMGTSGIRTDTQYF
TRBJ1-2 15 TRBV20-1 . TRBD1 TGCAGTGTCGCCGACGCACAGGGGCTGGACTATGGCTACACCTTC CSVADAQGLDYGYTF
TRBJ2-3 14 TRBV30 . . TGTGCCTGGAGTGTAGGCGGGGCGGCAGATACGCAGTATTTT CAWSVGGAADTQYF
TRBJ1-5 17 TRBV10-3 many . TGTGCCATCAGTGCTAGGGCAGGGGACTATAGCAATCAGCCCCAGCATTTT CAISARAGDYSNQPQHF
TRBJ2-5 16 TRBV9 . . TGTGCCAGCAGCGTAGTAGGAGGGACAGTTGGGGAGACCCAGTACTTC CASSVVGGTVGETQYF
TRBJ2-7 16 TRBV20-1 . TRBD2 TGCAGTGCTAGAGCAAACCCGGGACTAGCTACTTACGAGCAGTACTTC CSARANPGLATYEQYF
TRBJ1-1 13 TRBV29-1 many . TGCAGCGCCGCTGGGGGAGGGCTAAGTGAAGCTTTCTTT CSAAGGGLSEAFF
TRBJ1-5 13 TRBV19 . TRBD1 TGTGCCAGTAGTGGACAGGGGGCAGAGACCCAGCATTTT CASSGQGAETQHF
TRBJ1-6 15 TRBV19 many . TGTGCCAGTAGTACACAGGGAAACTATAATTCACCCCTCCACTTT CASSTQGNYNSPLHF
TRBJ2-3 11 TRBV3-1 . . TGTGCCAGCAGCCAACGGTATACGCAGTATTTT CASSQRYTQYF
TRBJ2-4 15 TRBV11-2 . . TGTGCCAGCAGCTTCACGACGGGGATGGGAAACATTCAGTACTTC CASSFTTGMGNIQYF
TRBJ1-5 17 TRBV11-2 . . TGTGCCAGCAGCCCTCGGGGGGGGGAACATAGCAATCAGCCCCAGCATTTT CASSPRGGEHSNQPQHF
TRBJ1-1 15 TRBV2 . . TGTGCCAGCAGTTACTCGCGTACTCTGAACACTGAAGCTTTCTTT CASSYSRTLNTEAFF
TRBJ2-1 14 TRBV10-1 . . TGCGCCAGCAGTGAGCAATTACGAAACAATGAGCAGTTCTTC CASSEQLRNNEQFF
TRBJ1-3 18 TRBV30 . TRBD1 TGTGCCCGGAGTGGAACGACCCGGGACAGGGTGTATGGAAACACCATATATTTT CARSGTTRDRVYGNTIYF
TRBJ1-5 14 TRBV6-1 . TRBD1 TGTGCCAGCAGCCGGGACAGCGGCAATCAGCCCCAGCATTTT CASSRDSGNQPQHF
TRBJ1-5 17 TRBV19 few . TGTGCCAGTAGAGGCAGGGCTGAAAGCTTTAGCAATCAGCCCCAGCATTTT CASRGRAESFSNQPQHF
TRBJ2-7 14 TRBV5-1 many . TGCGCCAGCAGCTTGCTTGGGACCAACTACGAGCAGTACTTC CASSLLGTNYEQYF
TRBJ2-3 16 TRBV5-1 . . TGCGCCAGCAGCTTGGAGGGCGGGTTCCCGACAGATACGCAGTATTTT CASSLEGGFPTDTQYF
TRBJ2-7 14 TRBV5-1 . . TGCGCCAGCAGCTTGGTCCCAGGTTCGGGTGAGCAGTACTTC CASSLVPGSGEQYF
TRBJ2-5 12 TRBV20-1 . . TGCAGTGAAGCGCTTGCGGTTGAGACCCAGTACTTC CSEALAVETQYF